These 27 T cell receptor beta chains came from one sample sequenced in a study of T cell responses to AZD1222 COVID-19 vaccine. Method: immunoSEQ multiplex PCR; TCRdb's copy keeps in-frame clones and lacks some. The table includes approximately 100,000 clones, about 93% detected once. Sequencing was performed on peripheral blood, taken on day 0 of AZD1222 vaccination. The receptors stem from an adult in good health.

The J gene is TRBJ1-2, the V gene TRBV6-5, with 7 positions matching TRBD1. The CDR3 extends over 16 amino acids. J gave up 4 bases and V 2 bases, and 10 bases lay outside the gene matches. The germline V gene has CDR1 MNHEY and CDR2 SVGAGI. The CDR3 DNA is TGTGCCAGCAGTTACGAGGGAAGGGGGCAAGGCTATGGCTACACCTTC. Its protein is CASSYEGRGQGYGYTF.

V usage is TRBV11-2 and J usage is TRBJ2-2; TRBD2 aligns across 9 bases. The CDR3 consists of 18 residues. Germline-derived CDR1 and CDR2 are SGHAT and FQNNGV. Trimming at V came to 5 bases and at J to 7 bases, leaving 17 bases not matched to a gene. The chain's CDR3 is CASSPLSTGLAGSGELFF. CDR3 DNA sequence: TGTGCCAGCAGCCCCCTCTCCACAGGGCTAGCGGGGAGCGGGGAGCTGTTTTTT.

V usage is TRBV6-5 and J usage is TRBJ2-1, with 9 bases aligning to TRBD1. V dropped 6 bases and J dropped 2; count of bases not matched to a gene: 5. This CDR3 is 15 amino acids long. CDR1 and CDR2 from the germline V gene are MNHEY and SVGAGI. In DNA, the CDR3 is TGTGCCAGCAGAGAGACAGGGGGGGCCTACAATGAGCAGTTCTTC. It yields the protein CASRETGGAYNEQFF.

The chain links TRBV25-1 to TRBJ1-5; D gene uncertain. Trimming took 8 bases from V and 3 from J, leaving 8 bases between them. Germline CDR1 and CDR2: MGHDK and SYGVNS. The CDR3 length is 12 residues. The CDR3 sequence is CASRQANQPQHF. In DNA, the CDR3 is TGTGCCAGCCGGCAAGCCAATCAGCCCCAGCATTTT.

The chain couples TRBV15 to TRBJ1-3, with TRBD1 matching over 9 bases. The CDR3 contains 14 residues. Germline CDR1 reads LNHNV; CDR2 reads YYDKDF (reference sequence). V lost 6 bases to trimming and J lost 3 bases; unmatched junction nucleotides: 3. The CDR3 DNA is TGTGCCACCAGGGGGACAGGGCTTGGAAACACCATATATTTT. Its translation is CATRGTGLGNTIYF.

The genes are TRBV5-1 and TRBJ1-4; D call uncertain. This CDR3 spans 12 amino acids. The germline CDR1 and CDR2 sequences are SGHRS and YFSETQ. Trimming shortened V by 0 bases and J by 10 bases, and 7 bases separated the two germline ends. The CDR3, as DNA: TGCGCCAGCAGCTTGGAGGGTGGAAAACTGTTTTTT. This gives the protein CASSLEGGKLFF.

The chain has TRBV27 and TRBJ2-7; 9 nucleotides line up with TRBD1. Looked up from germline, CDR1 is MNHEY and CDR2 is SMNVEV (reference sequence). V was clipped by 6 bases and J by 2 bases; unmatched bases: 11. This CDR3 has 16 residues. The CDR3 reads CASRSDLGQGPYEQYF. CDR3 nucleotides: TGTGCCAGCAGGTCCGACCTGGGACAGGGTCCCTACGAGCAGTACTTC.

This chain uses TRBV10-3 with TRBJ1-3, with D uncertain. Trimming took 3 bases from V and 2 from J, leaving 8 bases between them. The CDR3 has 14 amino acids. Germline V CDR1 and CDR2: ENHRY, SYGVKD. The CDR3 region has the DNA TGTGCCATCAGTGATCCGGACGCTGGAAACACCATATATTTT. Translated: CAISDPDAGNTIYF.

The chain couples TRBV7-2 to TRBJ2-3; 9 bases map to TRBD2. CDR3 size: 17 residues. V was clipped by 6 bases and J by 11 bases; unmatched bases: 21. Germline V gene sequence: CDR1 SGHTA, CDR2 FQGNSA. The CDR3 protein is CASRYTLIAGESGLQYF. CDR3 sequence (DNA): TGTGCCAGCAGATATACCTTGATAGCGGGAGAATCGGGTTTGCAGTATTTT.

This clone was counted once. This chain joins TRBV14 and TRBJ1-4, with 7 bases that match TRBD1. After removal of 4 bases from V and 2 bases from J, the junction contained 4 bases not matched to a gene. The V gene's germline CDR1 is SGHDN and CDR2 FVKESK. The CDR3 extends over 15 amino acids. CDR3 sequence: CASSPGTATNEKLFF. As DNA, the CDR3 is TGTGCCAGCAGCCCGGGGACAGCGACTAATGAAAAACTGTTTTTT.

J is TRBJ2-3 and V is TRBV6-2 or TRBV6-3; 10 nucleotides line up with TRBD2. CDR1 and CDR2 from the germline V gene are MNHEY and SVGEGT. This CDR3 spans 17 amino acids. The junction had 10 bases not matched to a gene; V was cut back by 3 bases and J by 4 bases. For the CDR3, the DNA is TGTGCCAGCAGTTATCCCCCCGCTAGCGGGGGACCAGATACGCAGTATTTT. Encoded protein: CASSYPPASGGPDTQYF.

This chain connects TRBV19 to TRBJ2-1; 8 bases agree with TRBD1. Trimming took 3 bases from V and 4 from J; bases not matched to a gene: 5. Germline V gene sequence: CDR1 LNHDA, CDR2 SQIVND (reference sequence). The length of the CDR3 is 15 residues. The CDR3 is CASSIGQGAYNEQFF. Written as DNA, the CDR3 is TGTGCCAGTAGTATCGGGCAGGGGGCATACAATGAGCAGTTCTTC.

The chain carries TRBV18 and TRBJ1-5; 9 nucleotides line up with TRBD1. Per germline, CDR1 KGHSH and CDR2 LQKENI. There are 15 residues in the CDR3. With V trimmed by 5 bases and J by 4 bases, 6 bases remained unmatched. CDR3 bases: TGTGCCAGCTCAAACAGGGGGCACGTGAATCAGCCCCAGCATTTT. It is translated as CASSNRGHVNQPQHF.

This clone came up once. The chain's CDR3 is CARDGGSNTGELFF. In nucleotides, the CDR3 is TGTGCCAGGGACGGGGGCTCAAACACCGGGGAGCTGTTTTTT. The rearrangement links TRBV2 to TRBJ2-2; possibly TRBD1 or TRBD2 for D (6 bases each). Per germline, CDR1 SNHLY and CDR2 FYNNEI. Trimming took off 9 bases at V and 2 bases at J, with 13 bases between the two ends. The CDR3 runs to 14 residues. Variable domain in full (rest from reference TRBV2 and TRBJ2-2): EPEVTQTPSHQVTQMGQEVILRCVPISNHLYFYWYRQILGQKVEFLVSFYNNEISEKSEIFDDQFSVERPDGSNFTLKIRSTKLEDSAMYFCARDGGSNTGELFFGEGSRLTVL.

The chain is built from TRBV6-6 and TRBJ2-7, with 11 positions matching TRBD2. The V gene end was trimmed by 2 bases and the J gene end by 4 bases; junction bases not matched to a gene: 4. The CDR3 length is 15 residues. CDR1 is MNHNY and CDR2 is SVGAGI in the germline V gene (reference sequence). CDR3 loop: CASSYRSSGGYEQYF. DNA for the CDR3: TGTGCCAGCAGTTACCGGTCTAGCGGGGGGTACGAGCAGTACTTC.

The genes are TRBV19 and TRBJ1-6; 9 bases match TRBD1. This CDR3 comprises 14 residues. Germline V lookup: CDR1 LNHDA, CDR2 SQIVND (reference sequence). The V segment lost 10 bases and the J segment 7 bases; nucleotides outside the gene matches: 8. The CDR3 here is CATTQQGANSPLHF. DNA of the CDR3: TGTGCCACCACCCAACAGGGGGCGAATTCACCCCTCCACTTT.

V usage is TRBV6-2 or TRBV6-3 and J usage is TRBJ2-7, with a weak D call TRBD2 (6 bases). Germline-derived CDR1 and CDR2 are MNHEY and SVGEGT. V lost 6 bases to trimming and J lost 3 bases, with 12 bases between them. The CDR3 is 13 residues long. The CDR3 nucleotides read TGTGCCAGCAGCCGGGAGACCCTCTACGAGCAGTACTTC. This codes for CASSRETLYEQYF.

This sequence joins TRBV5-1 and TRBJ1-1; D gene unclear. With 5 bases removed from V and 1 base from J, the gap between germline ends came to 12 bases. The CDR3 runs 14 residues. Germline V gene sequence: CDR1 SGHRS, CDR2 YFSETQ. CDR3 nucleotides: TGCGCCAGCAGTTTTGTTGGTGGGAACACTGAAGCTTTCTTT. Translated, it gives CASSFVGGNTEAFF.

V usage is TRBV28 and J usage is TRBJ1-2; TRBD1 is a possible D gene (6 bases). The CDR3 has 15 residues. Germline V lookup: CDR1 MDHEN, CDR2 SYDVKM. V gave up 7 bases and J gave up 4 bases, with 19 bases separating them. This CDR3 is CASIQHRVSSYGYTF. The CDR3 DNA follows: TGTGCCAGCATCCAACACAGGGTGTCGAGCTATGGCTACACCTTC.

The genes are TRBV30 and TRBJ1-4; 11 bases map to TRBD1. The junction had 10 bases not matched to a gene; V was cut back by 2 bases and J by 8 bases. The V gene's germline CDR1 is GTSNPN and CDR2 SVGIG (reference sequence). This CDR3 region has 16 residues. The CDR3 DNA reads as TGTGCCTGGAGTTCCCGGGACAGGGGGTTGAGAGAAAAACTGTTTTTT. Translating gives CAWSSRDRGLREKLFF.

CDR3 sequence: CASKESMNTEAFF. The CDR3 coding sequence is TGCGCCAGCAAGGAATCCATGAACACTGAAGCTTTCTTT. The chain combines TRBV5-1 with TRBJ1-1, with no clear D. V shed 6 bases and J shed 0 bases, with 9 bases lying between them. Germline loops: CDR1 SGHRS, CDR2 YFSETQ. CDR3 length: 13 residues.

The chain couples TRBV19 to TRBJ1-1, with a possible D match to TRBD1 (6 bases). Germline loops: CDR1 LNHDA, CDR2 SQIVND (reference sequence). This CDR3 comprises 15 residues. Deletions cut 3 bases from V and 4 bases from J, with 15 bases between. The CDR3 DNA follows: TGTGCCAGTAGTATCGGAATGGGGGCGAGCACTGAAGCTTTCTTT. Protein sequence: CASSIGMGASTEAFF.

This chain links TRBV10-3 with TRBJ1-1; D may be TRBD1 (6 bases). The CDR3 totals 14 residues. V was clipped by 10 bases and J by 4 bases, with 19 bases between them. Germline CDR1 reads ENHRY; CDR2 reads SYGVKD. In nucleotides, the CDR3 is TGTGCCACCCAGGTGGGGGGCGCCGGCACTGAAGCTTTCTTT. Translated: CATQVGGAGTEAFF.

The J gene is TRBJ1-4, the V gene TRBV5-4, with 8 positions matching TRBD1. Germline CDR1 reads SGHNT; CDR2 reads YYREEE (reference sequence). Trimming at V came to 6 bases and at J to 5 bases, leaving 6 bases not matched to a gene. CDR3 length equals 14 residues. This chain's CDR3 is CASTDRGSNEKLFF. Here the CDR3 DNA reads TGTGCCAGCACTGACAGGGGTTCCAATGAAAAACTGTTTTTT.

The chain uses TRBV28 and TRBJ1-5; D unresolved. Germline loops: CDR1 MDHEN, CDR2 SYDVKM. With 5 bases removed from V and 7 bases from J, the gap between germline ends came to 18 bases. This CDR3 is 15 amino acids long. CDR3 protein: CASSRPPSRAQPQHF. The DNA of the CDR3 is TGTGCCAGCAGTCGCCCCCCTAGCAGAGCCCAGCCCCAGCATTTT.

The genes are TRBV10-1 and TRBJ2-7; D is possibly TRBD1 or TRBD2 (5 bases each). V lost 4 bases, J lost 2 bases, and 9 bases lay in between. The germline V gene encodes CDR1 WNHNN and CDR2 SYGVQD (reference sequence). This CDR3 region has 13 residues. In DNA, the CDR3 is TGCGCCAGCAGTGGGGACGGGCCCTACGAGCAGTACTTC. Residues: CASSGDGPYEQYF.

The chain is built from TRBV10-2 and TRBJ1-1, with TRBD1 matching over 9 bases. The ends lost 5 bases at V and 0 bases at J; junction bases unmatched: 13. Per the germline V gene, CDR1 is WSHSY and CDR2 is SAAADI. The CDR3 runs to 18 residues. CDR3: CASSTGGTGRDLNTEAFF. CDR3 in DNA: TGCGCCAGCAGTACGGGGGGGACAGGGAGGGATCTGAACACTGAAGCTTTCTTT.